This paragraph reports one T cell receptor (beta chain). Data came from immunoSEQ multiplex PCR; TCRdb stores just in-frame clones and leaves some out. The data contain about 310,000 clones, about 90% of them seen just once; the ten biggest clones take up roughly 1%. The length of the CDR3 is 15 residues. Germline V gene sequence: CDR1 SGDLS, CDR2 YYNGEE. The V gene end was trimmed by 0 bases and the J gene end by 2 bases; junction bases not matched to a gene: 3. The sample belongs to a study of blood T cell repertoires in COVID-19. Turning to the study itself: Nucleic acid was either cDNA or gDNA, and it came from T cells, B-cell-depleted T cells, or PBMCs.

Seattle researchers signed up patients amid active infection and tracked them longitudinally. The specimen sequenced was peripheral blood. The chain joins TRBV9 to TRBJ2-7; TRBD2 matches 9 bases. The clonotype comes from a woman aged 40 to 49 with COVID-19, enrolled during active disease. Here the CDR3 reads CASSVASGTTYEQYF. CDR3 nucleotides: TGTGCCAGCAGCGTAGCTAGCGGGACAACCTACGAGCAGTACTTC. The whole variable domain, remainder taken from reference TRBV9 and TRBJ2-7, is DSGVTQTPKHLITATGQRVTLRCSPRSGDLSVYWYQQSLDQGLQFLIQYYNGEERAKGNILERFSAQQFPDLHSELNLSSLELGDSALYFCASSVASGTTYEQYFGPGTRLTVT.